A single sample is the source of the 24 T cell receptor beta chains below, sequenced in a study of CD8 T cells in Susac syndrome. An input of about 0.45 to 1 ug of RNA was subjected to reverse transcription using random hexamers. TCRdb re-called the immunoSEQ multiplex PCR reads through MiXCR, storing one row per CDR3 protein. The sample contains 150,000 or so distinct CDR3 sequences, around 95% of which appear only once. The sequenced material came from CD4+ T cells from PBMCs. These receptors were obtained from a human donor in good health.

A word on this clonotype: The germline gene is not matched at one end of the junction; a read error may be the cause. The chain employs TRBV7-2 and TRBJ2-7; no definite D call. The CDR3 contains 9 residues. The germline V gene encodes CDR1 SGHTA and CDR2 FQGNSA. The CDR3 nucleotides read TGTGCCAGCAGCTCCCCCGGATTCTTC. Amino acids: CASSSPGFF.

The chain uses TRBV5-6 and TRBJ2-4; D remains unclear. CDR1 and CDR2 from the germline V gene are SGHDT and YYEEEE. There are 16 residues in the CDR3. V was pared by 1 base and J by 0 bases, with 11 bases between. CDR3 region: CASSLRRTRAKNIQYF. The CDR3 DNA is TGTGCCAGCAGCTTGAGGCGGACCCGAGCCAAAAACATTCAGTACTTC.

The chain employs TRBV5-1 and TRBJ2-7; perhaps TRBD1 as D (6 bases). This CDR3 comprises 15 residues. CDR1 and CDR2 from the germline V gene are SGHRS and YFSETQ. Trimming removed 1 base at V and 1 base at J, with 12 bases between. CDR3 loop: CASSLIGDRSYEQYF. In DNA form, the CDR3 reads TGCGCCAGCAGCTTGATTGGTGACAGGTCCTACGAGCAGTACTTC.

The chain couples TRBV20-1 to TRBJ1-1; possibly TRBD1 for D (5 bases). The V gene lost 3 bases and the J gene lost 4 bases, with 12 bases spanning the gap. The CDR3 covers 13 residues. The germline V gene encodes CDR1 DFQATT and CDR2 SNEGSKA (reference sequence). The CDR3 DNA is TGCAGTGCTAGCCGGGGACGGGGCACTGAAGCTTTCTTT. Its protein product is CSASRGRGTEAFF.

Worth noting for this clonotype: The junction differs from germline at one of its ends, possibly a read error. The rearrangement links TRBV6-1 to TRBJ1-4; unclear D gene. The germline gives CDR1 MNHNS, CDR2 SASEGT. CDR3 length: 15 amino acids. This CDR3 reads CAISRSPATNEKLFF. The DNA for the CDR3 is TGTGCCATCAGTAGGTCCCCTGCAACTAATGAAAAACTGTTTTTT.

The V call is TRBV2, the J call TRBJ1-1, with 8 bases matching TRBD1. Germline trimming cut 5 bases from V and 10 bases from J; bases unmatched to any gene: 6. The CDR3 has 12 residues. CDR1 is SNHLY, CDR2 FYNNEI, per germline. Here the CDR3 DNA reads TGTGCCAGCAGTTACGGACAGGGCAGAGCTTTCTTT. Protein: CASSYGQGRAFF.

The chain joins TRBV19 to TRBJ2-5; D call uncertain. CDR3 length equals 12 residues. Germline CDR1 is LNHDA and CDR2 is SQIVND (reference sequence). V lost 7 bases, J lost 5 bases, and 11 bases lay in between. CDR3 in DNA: TGTGCCAGTACCTCGCCCGGGGAGACCCAGTACTTC. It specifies CASTSPGETQYF.

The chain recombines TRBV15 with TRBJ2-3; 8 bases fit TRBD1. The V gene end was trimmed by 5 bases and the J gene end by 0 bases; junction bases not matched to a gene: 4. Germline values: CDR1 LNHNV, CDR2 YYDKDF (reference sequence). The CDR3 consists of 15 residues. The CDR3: CATSPTGVSTDTQYF. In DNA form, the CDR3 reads TGTGCCACCAGCCCGACAGGGGTTAGCACAGATACGCAGTATTTT. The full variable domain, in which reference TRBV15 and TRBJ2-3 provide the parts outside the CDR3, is DAMVIQNPRYQVTQFGKPVTLSCSQTLNHNVMYWYQQKSSQAPKLLFHYYDKDFNNEADTPDNFQSRRPNTSFCFLDIRSPGLGDTAMYLCATSPTGVSTDTQYFGPGTRLTVL.

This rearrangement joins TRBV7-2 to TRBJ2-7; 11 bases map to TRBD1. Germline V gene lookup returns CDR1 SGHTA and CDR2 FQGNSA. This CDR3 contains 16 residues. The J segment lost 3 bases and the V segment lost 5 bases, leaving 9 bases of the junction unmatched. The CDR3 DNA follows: TGTGCCAGCAGCCCGGGGACAGGGGGTTCCCTCTACGAGCAGTACTTC. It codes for CASSPGTGGSLYEQYF.

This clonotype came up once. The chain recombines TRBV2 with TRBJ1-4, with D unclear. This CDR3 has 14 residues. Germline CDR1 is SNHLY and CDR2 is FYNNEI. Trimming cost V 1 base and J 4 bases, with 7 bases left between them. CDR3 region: CASSEGPNNEKLFF. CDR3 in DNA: TGTGCCAGCAGTGAAGGGCCCAATAATGAAAAACTGTTTTTT.

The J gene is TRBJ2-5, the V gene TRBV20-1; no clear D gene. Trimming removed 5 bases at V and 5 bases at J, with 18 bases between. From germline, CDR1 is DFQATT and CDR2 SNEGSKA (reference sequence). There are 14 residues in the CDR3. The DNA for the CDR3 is TGCAGTGCTGGCACTAAGGGCGGCTATGAGACCCAGTACTTC. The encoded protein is CSAGTKGGYETQYF.

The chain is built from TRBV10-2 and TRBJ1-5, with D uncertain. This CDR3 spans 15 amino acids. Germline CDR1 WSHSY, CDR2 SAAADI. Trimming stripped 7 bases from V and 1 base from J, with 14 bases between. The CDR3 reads CASNDGWYSNQPQHF. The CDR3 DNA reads TGCGCCAGCAACGACGGGTGGTACAGCAATCAGCCCCAGCATTTT.

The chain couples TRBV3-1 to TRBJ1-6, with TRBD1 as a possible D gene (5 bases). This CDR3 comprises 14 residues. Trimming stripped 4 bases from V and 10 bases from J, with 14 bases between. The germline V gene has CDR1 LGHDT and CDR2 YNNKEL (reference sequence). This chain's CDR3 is CASSPSGGGSPLHF. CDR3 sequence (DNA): TGTGCCAGCAGCCCCTCTGGGGGAGGATCACCCCTCCACTTT.

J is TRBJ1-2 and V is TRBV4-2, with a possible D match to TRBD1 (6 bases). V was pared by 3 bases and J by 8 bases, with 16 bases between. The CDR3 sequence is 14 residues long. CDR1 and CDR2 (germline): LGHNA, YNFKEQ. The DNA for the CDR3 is TGTGCCAGCAGCCAGGACTCAACAGGGATCGGCTACACCTTC. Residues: CASSQDSTGIGYTF.

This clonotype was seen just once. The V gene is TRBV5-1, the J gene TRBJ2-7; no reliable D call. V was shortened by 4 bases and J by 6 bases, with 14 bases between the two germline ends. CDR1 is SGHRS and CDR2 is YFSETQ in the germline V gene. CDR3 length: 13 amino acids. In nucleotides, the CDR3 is TGCGCCAGCAGCCTTTTCCTGGGTTCCGAGCAGTACTTC. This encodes CASSLFLGSEQYF. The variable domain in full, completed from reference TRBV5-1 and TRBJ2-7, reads KAGVTQTPRYLIKTRGQQVTLSCSPISGHRSVSWYQQTPGQGLQFLFEYFSETQRNKGNFPGRFSGRQFSNSRSEMNVSTLELGDSALYLCASSLFLGSEQYFGPGTRLTVT.

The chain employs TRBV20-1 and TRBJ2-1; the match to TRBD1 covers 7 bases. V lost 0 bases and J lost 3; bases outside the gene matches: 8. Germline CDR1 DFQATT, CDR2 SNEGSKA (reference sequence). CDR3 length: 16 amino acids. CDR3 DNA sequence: TGCAGTGCTAGAGATAATGGCAGGGGGTACTACAATGAGCAGTTCTTC. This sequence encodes CSARDNGRGYYNEQFF.

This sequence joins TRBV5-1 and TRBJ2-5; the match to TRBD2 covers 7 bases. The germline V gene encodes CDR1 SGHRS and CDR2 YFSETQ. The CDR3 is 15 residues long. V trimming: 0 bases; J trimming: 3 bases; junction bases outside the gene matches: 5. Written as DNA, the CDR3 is TGCGCCAGCAGCTTGGCCGGGACTAACGAAGAGACCCAGTACTTC. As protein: CASSLAGTNEETQYF.

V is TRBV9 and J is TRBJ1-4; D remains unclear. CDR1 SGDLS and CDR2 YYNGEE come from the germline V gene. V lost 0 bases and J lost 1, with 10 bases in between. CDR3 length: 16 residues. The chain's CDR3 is CASSVEPRGTNEKLFF. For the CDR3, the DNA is TGTGCCAGCAGCGTAGAGCCGCGGGGAACTAATGAAAAACTGTTTTTT.

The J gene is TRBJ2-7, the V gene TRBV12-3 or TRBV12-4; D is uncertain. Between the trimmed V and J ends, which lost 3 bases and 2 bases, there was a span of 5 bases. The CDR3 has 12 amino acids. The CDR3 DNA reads TGTGCCAGCAGTTTTGGGCCCTACGAGCAGTACTTC. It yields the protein CASSFGPYEQYF.

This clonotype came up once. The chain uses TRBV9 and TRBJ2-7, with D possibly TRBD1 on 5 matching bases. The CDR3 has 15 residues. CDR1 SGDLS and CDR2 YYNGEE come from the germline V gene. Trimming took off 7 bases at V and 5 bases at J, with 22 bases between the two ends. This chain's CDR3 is CASRTQGRFSDEQYF. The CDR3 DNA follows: TGTGCCAGCCGGACCCAGGGCAGGTTTTCTGACGAGCAGTACTTC.

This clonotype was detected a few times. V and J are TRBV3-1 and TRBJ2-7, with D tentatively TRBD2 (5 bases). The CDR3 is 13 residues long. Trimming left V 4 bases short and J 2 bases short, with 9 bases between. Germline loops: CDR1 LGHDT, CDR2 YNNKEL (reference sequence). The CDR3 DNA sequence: TGTGCCAGCAGCCGGACTCCTCCCTACGAGCAGTACTTC. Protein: CASSRTPPYEQYF.

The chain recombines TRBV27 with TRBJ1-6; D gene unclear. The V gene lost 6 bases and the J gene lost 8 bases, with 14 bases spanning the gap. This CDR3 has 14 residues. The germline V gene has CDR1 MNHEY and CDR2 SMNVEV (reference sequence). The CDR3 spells CASRLQRFDSPLHF. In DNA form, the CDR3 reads TGTGCCAGCAGACTCCAGCGATTTGATTCACCCCTCCACTTT.

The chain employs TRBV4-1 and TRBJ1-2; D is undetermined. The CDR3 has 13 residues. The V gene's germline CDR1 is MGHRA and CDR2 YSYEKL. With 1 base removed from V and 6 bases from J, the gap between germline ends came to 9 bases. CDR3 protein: CASSQVWGDGYTF. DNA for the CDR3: TGCGCCAGCAGCCAAGTCTGGGGAGATGGCTACACCTTC.

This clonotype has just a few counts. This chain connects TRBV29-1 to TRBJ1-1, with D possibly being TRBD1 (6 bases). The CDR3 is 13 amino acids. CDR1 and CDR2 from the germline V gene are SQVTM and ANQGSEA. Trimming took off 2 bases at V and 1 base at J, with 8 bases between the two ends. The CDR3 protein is CSVERGQNTEAFF. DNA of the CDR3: TGCAGCGTTGAACGGGGACAGAACACTGAAGCTTTCTTT.